This entry describes one TCR beta chain. Its target is unknown. TCRdb reprocessed the 5' RACE reads via MiXCR and lists one record per CDR3 protein. Here the sample spans 500,000 to 550,000 distinct CDR3 sequences, about 13% being singletons. These data originate in a study of CD8 T cells in ankylosing spondylitis. The CDR3 has 16 amino acids. V lost 5 bases to trimming and J lost 1 base; unmatched junction nucleotides: 9. In germline, CDR1 is LNHDA, CDR2 SQIVND (reference sequence). Study-level results: Disease-associated clones were reportedly significantly overrepresented in matched ankylosing spondylitis synovial fluid. Eight or nine highly homologous variants made up a TCR beta motif that seemed to typify ankylosing spondylitis blood.

Sample: blood, either unsorted or a sorted T cell fraction (not recorded which). V is TRBV19 and J is TRBJ2-3, with 7 bases matching TRBD1. The TCR comes from a male donor with ankylosing spondylitis. In nucleotides, the CDR3 is TGTGCCAGTAGTGATTGGGACAGTCCTCGCACAGATACGCAGTATTTT. Amino acids: CASSDWDSPRTDTQYF. The whole variable domain, filled in from reference TRBV19 and TRBJ2-3, reads DGGITQSPKYLFRKEGQNVTLSCEQNLNHDAMYWYRQDPGQGLRLIYYSQIVNDFQKGDIAEGYSVSREKKESFPLTVTSAQKNPTAFYLCASSDWDSPRTDTQYFGPGTRLTVL.